This TCR beta chain originates from a study of molecular identifiers for immune sequencing clone quantification (dated by TCRdb to 2016 to 2018). For the wider study: For a replicate experiment, RNA from about 21,000 or 97,000 naive CD8 T cells was divided into five aliquots, of which four were sequenced. The study was a methods study using CD8 T cells to benchmark molecular-identifier clustering-based TCR repertoire sequencing (MIDCIRS) and TCR RNA copy counting.

Broader findings and caveats from the paper: When barcode sub-clustering was left out, chimeric consensus sequences inflated TCR diversity, with chimeras reaching as high as 47%. Spiked-in Jurkat TCR RNA (around 9 copies' worth), which is not part of the donor repertoire, was contained in the naive libraries. Highly expanded clone sizes could be underestimated because identical TCR molecules may share a barcode. Even against a background of roughly 1 million naive CD8 T cells, spiked-in Jurkat TCR RNA amounting to a single cell's worth was reported to be detectable. In CMV-specific effector cells, clones with more than 20 RNA copies accounted for over 99% of molecules, whereas in naive cells such clones accounted for under 1%. Modeling indicated around 3.2 TCR RNA copies recovered per cell, compared with about 10 by digital PCR, which implies a capture efficiency of around 29%.

The library was obtained by PCR. Sequencing used a NextSeq 500. Bulk TCR libraries were generated as previously described, with the TCR primers listed in Table S5 used. Purification of total RNA was performed with the Qiagen AllPrep DNA/RNA kit. Before any analysis, reads coming from multiple sequencing runs of the same library were combined into one pool. The original pipeline was this. Reads were retained only if the reads had an exact TCR constant sequence, and the retained reads were trimmed to 150 nt and grouped according to their 12-nt molecular barcodes. Within each barcode group, reads were sub-clustered at a 15% Levenshtein threshold, and quality-weighted consensus sequences were built per RNA molecule. Non-functional sequences were discarded, and so were lower-count sequences lying one edit away from another sequence. Barcode sub-clusters with fewer than 20% of the maximum read count were removed, based on fitting two negative binomial distributions. Starting from the raw public reads, TCRdb applied fastp trimming at Q25, assembled clones with MiXCR and retained in-frame beta chains. Each CDR3 protein gets just one entry, which takes the most common genes and DNA from the rows behind it. V and J calls and clone size were set by TCRdb, not the authors. In this sample the table shows more than 85,000 distinct CDR3 sequences, roughly 38% of which occur a single time. The biggest ten clones account for around 3.8% of the sample.

Reading from cysteine to phenylalanine, the CDR3 counts 13 amino acids. The read is trimmed to its CDR3 DNA, 39 bases read in frame from base 1. For CDR1 and CDR2, the germline V gene lists SNHLY and FYNNEI. Naive CD8 T cell libraries were made from 20,000 to 1,000,000 sorted cells using 10%, 30% or 50% of purified RNA. On a BD FACSAria II, naive CD8 T cells were FACS-sorted as CD8+CD4-CCR7+CD45RA+ and collected into RLT Plus buffer. To test detection sensitivity, Jurkat RNA equal to 9 to 10 TCR copies was added to samples of 20,000-1,000,000 naive CD8 T cells. Enrichment of CD8 T cells was performed with RosetteSep CD8+ T Cell Enrichment Cocktail and Ficoll-Paque, after which ACK red cell lysis was carried out. Points on this clonotype: Which antigen it targets is not known. One end of the junction does not line up with germline, which may come from a read error.

The receptor chain draws on TRBV2 and TRBJ1-1; TRBD1 lines up with 8 middle nucleotides. The receptor's source is a human donor in good health. Some libraries in this study had Jurkat cell RNA spiked in. Input material: naive CD8+ T cells from blood, with Jurkat cell RNA spiked in. This specimen's cell subset or site label, per the study, means: FACS-sorted CD8+CD4-CCR7+CD45RA+ naive T cells. CDR3 region: CATRQGSLTAAFF. The nucleotide sequence is given as TGTGCCACCAGACAGGGGAGTTTAACTGCAGCTTTCTTT. Here the CDR3 is joined to the reference TRBV2 and TRBJ1-1 genes, and the full variable domain is: EPEVTQTPSHQVTQMGQEVILRCVPISNHLYFYWYRQILGQKVEFLVSFYNNEISEKSEIFDDQFSVERPDGSNFTLKIRSTKLEDSAMYFCATRQGSLTAAFFGQGTRLTVV.